The 11 T cell receptor beta chains below were found in one sample sequenced in a study of blood T cell repertoires in COVID-19. Generated by immunoSEQ multiplex PCR, the TCRdb table keeps only in-frame clones and is missing some. The sample has 110,000 or so clones, about nine tenths seen once. Sequencing used peripheral blood. The receptors shown here come from a man aged 65 to 79 who had recovered from COVID-19.

This sequence joins TRBV10-3 and TRBJ1-6; a possible D gene is TRBD1 (5 bases). This CDR3 is built from 13 residues. CDR1 is ENHRY, CDR2 SYGVKD, per germline. The V gene lost 11 bases and the J gene lost 7 bases, with 15 bases spanning the gap. The CDR3 nucleotides read TGTGCCGTCGGGCAGGGTCAAAATTCACCCCTCCACTTT. Protein product: CAVGQGQNSPLHF.

The J gene is TRBJ2-3, the V gene TRBV10-3; 16 bases match TRBD2. In germline, CDR1 is ENHRY, CDR2 SYGVKD. Trimming removed 5 bases from V and 13 bases from J; junction bases left unmatched: 6. CDR3 length equals 14 residues. CDR3 DNA sequence: TGTGCCATCAGTCCGGGACTAGCGGGGGGGCGGGAGTATTTT. It translates to CAISPGLAGGREYF.

The rearrangement uses TRBV10-3 and TRBJ2-2, with unresolved D. The length of the CDR3 is 11 residues. In germline, CDR1 is ENHRY, CDR2 SYGVKD. V shed 10 bases and J shed 3 bases, with 6 bases lying between them. The CDR3 sequence: CASSDTGELFF. As DNA, the CDR3 is TGTGCCAGCTCAGACACCGGGGAGCTGTTTTTT.

This rearrangement joins TRBV6-5 to TRBJ2-7; 7 nucleotides line up with TRBD1. The CDR3 is made up of 15 amino acids. Germline V gene data show CDR1 as MNHEY and CDR2 as SVGAGI. After removal of 6 bases from V and 3 bases from J, the junction contained 11 bases not matched to a gene. The CDR3 DNA follows: TGTGCCAGCAGGCGCGCCTACCGGGACAGCTACGAGCAGTACTTC. Its translation: CASRRAYRDSYEQYF.

This chain joins TRBV9 and TRBJ2-2, with D hard to call. Trimming shortened V by 3 bases and J by 5 bases, and 20 bases separated the two germline ends. The CDR3 spans 17 residues. The germline V gene has CDR1 SGDLS and CDR2 YYNGEE. The CDR3 spells CASSAGSGRWLTGELFF. The CDR3 region has the DNA TGTGCCAGCAGCGCTGGATCCGGCAGGTGGTTAACCGGGGAGCTGTTTTTT.

The CDR3 DNA is TGTGCCAGCAGCAACGGACAGGGGAACACTGAAGCTTTCTTT. It specifies CASSNGQGNTEAFF. This chain uses TRBV7-9 with TRBJ1-1; 8 positions match TRBD1. The trim removed 5 bases at V and 1 base at J, leaving 3 bases unmatched. The CDR3 is made up of 14 amino acids. Looked up from germline, CDR1 is SEHNR and CDR2 is FQNEAQ (reference sequence).

In this sample, this clone turned up a few times. CDR3 coding DNA: TGTGCAAGTCGCTCCGGGACTATTTACGAGCAGTACTTC. This codes for CASRSGTIYEQYF. J is TRBJ2-7 and V is TRBV12-2; the table's D call, TRBD2, has no DNA check behind it. TRBV12-2 is an annotated pseudogene. The CDR3 contains 13 residues.

The chain has TRBV21-1 and TRBJ1-1; the table assigns TRBD1, which was not confirmed against the DNA. TRBV21-1 is an annotated pseudogene. The CDR3 has 15 amino acids. The CDR3 here is CASSNGQGRGTEAFF. In DNA form, the CDR3 reads TGTGCCAGCAGCAATGGACAGGGGCGCGGCACTGAAGCTTTCTTT.

This chain uses TRBV5-4 with TRBJ2-5; a possible D gene is TRBD1 (6 bases). Germline V gives CDR1 SGHNT, CDR2 YYREEE (reference sequence). The CDR3 runs 14 residues. The ends were cut back, 1 base at V and 5 bases at J, with 12 bases in the middle. The CDR3 coding sequence is TGTGCCAGCAGCTTGCCCCCAGGGGACGAGACCCAGTACTTC. This codes for CASSLPPGDETQYF. Full variable domain (remainder filled in from reference TRBV5-4 and TRBJ2-5): ETGVTQSPTHLIKTRGQQVTLRCSSQSGHNTVSWYQQALGQGPQFIFQYYREEENGRGNFPPRFSGLQFPNYSSELNVNALELDDSALYLCASSLPPGDETQYFGPGTRLLVL.

The chain uses TRBV7-3 and TRBJ2-1; maybe TRBD1 (6 bases). The CDR3 is 16 amino acids. The ends were cut back, 3 bases at V and 2 bases at J, with 14 bases in the middle. The germline CDR1 and CDR2 sequences are SGHTA and FQGTGA. DNA of the CDR3: TGTGCCAGCAGCTTGAAGGGGGACCCAGCCTACAATGAGCAGTTCTTC. Translating gives CASSLKGDPAYNEQFF.

The chain is built from TRBV6-5 and TRBJ2-5; D ambiguous. V was pared by 6 bases and J by 2 bases, with 13 bases between. Germline V gene data show CDR1 as MNHEY and CDR2 as SVGAGI. The CDR3 loop spans 14 amino acids. The CDR3 coding sequence is TGTGCCAGCAGCCCATACTCAACTCAAGAGACCCAGTACTTC. This sequence encodes CASSPYSTQETQYF.